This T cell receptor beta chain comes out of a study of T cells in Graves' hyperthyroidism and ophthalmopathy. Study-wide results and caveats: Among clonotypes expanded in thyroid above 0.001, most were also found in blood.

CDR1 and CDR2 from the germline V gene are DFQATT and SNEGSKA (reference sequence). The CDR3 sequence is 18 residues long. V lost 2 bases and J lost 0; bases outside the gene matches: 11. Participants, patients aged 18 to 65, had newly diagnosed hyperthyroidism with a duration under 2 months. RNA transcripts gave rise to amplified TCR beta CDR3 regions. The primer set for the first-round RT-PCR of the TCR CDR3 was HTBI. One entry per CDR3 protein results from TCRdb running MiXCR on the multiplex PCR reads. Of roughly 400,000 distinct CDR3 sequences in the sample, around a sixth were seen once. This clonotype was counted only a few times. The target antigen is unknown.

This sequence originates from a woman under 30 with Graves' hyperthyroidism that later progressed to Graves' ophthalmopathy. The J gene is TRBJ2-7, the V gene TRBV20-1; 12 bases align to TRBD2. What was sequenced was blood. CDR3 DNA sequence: TGCAGTGCTAGATGGACAGGGGGGACTAGCGGGTCCTCCTACGAGCAGTACTTC. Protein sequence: CSARWTGGTSGSSYEQYF.